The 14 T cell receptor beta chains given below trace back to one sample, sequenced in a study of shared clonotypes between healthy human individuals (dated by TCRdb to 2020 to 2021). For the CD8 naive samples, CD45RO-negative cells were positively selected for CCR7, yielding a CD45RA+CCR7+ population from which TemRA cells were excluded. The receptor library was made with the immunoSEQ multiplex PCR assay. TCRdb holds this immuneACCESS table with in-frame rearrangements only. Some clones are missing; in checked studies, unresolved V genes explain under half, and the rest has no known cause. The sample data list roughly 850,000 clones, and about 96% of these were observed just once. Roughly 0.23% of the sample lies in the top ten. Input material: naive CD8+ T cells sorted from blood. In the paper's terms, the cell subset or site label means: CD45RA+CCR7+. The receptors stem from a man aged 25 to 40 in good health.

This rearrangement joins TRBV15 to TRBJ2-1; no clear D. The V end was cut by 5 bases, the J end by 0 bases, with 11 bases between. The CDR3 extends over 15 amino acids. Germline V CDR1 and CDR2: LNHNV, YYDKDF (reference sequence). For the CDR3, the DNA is TGTGCCACCAGCCGCCTAGGGAACTCCTACAATGAGCAGTTCTTC. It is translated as CATSRLGNSYNEQFF.

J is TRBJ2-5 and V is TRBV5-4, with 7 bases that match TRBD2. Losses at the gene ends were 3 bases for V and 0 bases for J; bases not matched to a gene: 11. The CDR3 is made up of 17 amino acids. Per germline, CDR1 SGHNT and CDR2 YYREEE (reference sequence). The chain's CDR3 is CASSSGLVSVYQETQYF. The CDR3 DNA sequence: TGTGCCAGCAGCTCCGGACTAGTTTCGGTGTACCAAGAGACCCAGTACTTC.

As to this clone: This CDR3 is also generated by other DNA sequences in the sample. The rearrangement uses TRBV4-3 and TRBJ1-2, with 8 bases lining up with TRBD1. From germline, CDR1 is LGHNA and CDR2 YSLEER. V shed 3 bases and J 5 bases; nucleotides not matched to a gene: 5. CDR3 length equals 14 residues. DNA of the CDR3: TGCGCCAGCAGCCAGGGGACAGGCAATTATGGCTACACCTTC. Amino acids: CASSQGTGNYGYTF.

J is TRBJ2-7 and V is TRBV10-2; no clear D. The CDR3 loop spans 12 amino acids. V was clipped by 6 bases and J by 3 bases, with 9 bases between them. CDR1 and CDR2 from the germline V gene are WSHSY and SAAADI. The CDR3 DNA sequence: TGCGCCAGCAGCCAGGACGTCTACGAGCAGTACTTC. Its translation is CASSQDVYEQYF.

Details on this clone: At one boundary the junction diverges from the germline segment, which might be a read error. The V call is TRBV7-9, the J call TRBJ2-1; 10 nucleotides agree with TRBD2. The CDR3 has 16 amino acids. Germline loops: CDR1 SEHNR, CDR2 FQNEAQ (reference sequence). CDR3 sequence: CATISGGVRSSGSSVF. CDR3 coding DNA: TGTGCCACCATTTCCGGGGGGGTTCGTTCTAGCGGGAGTTCGGTCTTC.

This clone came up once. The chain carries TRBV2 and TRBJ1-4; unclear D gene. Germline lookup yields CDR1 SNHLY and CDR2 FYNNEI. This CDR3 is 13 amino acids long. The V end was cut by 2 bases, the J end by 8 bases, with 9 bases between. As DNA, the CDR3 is TGTGCCAGCAGTGAATGGTCTAGAGAAAAACTGTTTTTT. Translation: CASSEWSREKLFF.

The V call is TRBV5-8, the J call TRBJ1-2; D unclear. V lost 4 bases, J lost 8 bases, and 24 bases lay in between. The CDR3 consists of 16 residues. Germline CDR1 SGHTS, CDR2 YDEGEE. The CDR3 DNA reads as TGTGCCAGCAGCAGTATCCAGGACTTGGCGAGTTCCGGCTACACCTTC. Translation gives CASSSIQDLASSGYTF.

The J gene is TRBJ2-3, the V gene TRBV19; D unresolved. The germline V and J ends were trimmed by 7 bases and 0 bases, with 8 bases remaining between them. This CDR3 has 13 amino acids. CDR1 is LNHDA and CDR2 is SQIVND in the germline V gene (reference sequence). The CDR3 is CASIDSSTDTQYF. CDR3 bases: TGTGCCAGTATTGACTCTAGCACAGATACGCAGTATTTT.

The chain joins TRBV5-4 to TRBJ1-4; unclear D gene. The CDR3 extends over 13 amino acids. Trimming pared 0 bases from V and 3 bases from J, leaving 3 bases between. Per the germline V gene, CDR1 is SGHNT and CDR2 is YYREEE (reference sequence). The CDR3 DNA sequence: TGTGCCAGCAGCTTGGGACCTAATGAAAAACTGTTTTTT. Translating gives CASSLGPNEKLFF.

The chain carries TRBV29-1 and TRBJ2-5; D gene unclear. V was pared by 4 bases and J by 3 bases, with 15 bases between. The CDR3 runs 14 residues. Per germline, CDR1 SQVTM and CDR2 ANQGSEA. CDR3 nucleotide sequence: TGCAGCGTTGGGCACTTAGCTGTAGAAGAGACCCAGTACTTC. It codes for CSVGHLAVEETQYF. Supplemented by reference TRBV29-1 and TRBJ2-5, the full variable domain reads SAVISQKPSRDICQRGTSLTIQCQVDSQVTMMFWYRQQPGQSLTLIATANQGSEATYESGFVIDKFPISRPNLTFSTLTVSNMSPEDSSIYLCSVGHLAVEETQYFGPGTRLLVL.

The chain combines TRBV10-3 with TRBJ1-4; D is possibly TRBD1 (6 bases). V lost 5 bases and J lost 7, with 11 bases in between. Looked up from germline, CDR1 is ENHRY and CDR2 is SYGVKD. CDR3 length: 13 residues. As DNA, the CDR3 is TGTGCCATCAGTACAGGGTATCGTGAAAAACTGTTTTTT. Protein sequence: CAISTGYREKLFF.

The CDR3, as DNA: TGTGCCAGCAGCTTAGCGCAAATGGGAGAATACGAGCAGTACTTC. Its translation is CASSLAQMGEYEQYF. The V call is TRBV7-6, the J call TRBJ2-7, with a weak D call TRBD2 (5 bases). The germline V gene encodes CDR1 SGHVS and CDR2 FNYEAQ. V was shortened by 0 bases and J by 4 bases, with 13 bases between the two germline ends. The CDR3 spans 15 residues.

The CDR3 reads CASINLRDRGTDTQYF. The CDR3 coding sequence is TGTGCCAGCATCAACCTCCGGGACAGGGGCACAGATACGCAGTATTTT. The genes are TRBV7-8 and TRBJ2-3; 9 nucleotides align to TRBD1. Germline CDR1 reads SGHVS; CDR2 reads FQNEAQ. The CDR3 extends over 16 amino acids. Losses at the gene ends were 7 bases for V and 1 base for J; bases not matched to a gene: 9.

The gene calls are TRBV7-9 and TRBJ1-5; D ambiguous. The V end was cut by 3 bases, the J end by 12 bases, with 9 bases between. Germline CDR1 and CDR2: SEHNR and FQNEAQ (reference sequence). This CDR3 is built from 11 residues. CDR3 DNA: TGTGCCAGCAGCTTTGGTGGGGTCCAGCATTTT. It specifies CASSFGGVQHF.